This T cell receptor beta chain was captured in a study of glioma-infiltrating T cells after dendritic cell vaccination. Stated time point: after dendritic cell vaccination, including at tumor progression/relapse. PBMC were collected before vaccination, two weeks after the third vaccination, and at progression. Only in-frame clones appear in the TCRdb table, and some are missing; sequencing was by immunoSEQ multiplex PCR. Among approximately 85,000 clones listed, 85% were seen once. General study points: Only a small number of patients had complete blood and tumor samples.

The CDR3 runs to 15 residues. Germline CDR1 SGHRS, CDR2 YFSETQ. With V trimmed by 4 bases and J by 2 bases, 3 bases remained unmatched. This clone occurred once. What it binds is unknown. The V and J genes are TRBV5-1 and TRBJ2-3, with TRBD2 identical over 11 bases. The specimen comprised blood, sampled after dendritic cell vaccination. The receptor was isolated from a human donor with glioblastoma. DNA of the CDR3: TGCGCCAGCAGCCCGGGACTAGCGGACACAGATACGCAGTATTTT. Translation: CASSPGLADTDTQYF.